A single sample is the source of the 30 T cell receptor beta chains below, sequenced in a study of T cells in Graves' hyperthyroidism and ophthalmopathy. Amplification of TCR beta CDR3 regions was performed using RNA transcripts as template. The HTBI primer set drove a first-round RT-PCR of the TCR CDR3. TCRdb re-derived calls from the multiplex PCR reads in MiXCR, one entry per CDR3 protein. The sample lists approximately 400,000 distinct CDR3 sequences; more than 15% were seen once. The sample comprised blood. The receptors stem from a woman in her late teens or twenties with Graves' hyperthyroidism.

The table lists this clonotype with a few counts. It may be a read error: a sequence one base away is much more abundant. The V gene is TRBV11-2, the J gene TRBJ2-3, with D perhaps matching TRBD2 (7 bases). The germline V gene has CDR1 SGHAT and CDR2 FQNNGV. CDR3 length equals 17 residues. V lost 1 base, J lost 5 bases, and 19 bases lay in between. The CDR3, as DNA: TGTGCCAGCAGCTTAGGGGTTAGGGGGGGGGCGGGAGATACGCAGTATTTT. Amino acid sequence: CASSLGVRGGAGDTQYF.

The J gene is TRBJ1-1, the V gene TRBV7-8, with D uncertain. Trimming took off 2 bases at V and 5 bases at J, with 9 bases between the two ends. Germline V gene lookup returns CDR1 SGHVS and CDR2 FQNEAQ. The CDR3 is 13 amino acids. CDR3: CASSLLVGTEAFF. CDR3 nucleotide sequence: TGTGCCAGCAGCTTACTTGTAGGGACTGAAGCTTTCTTT. The variable domain in full, completed from reference TRBV7-8 and TRBJ1-1, reads GAGVSQSPRYKVAKRGQDVALRCDPISGHVSLFWYQQALGQGPEFLTYFQNEAQLDKSGLPSDRFFAERPEGSVSTLKIQRTQQEDSAVYLCASSLLVGTEAFFGQGTRLTVV.

This clonotype was seen many times. This rearrangement joins TRBV6-1 to TRBJ2-7, with 8 bases identical to TRBD1. The CDR3 has 12 residues. Germline CDR1 reads MNHNS; CDR2 reads SASEGT. V lost 10 bases, J lost 0 bases, and 2 bases stayed unmatched. This CDR3 reads CATGQDSYEQYF. In DNA, the CDR3 is TGTGCCACGGGACAGGACTCCTACGAGCAGTACTTC.

The chain recombines TRBV29-1 with TRBJ2-3; 9 nucleotides agree with TRBD1. The V gene's germline CDR1 is SQVTM and CDR2 ANQGSEA. The length of the CDR3 is 12 residues. The junction had 2 bases not matched to a gene; V was cut back by 8 bases and J by 2 bases. The DNA of the CDR3 is TGCAGCCGGGACAGGGCCACAGATACGCAGTATTTT. It yields the protein CSRDRATDTQYF.

This clonotype was seen at least ten times. The J gene is TRBJ1-1, the V gene TRBV6-2 or TRBV6-3; D unclear. V was shortened by 2 bases and J by 0 bases, with 4 bases between the two germline ends. Germline V gives CDR1 MNHEY, CDR2 SVGEGT. The CDR3 contains 13 residues. CDR3 coding DNA: TGTGCCAGCAGTTACAGCTTGAACACTGAAGCTTTCTTT. Its translation is CASSYSLNTEAFF.

This clonotype turned up a few times. The rearrangement links TRBV7-8 to TRBJ2-7, with D perhaps TRBD1 (6 bases). Trimming shortened V by 1 base and J by 5 bases, and 12 bases separated the two germline ends. CDR1 and CDR2 (germline): SGHVS, FQNEAQ. The CDR3 loop spans 14 amino acids. The CDR3 nucleotides read TGTGCCAGCAGCTTAGAAGCAGGGGTGAACGAGCAGTACTTC. Amino acids: CASSLEAGVNEQYF.

This clonotype was observed many times. V is TRBV3-1 and J is TRBJ2-1; 8 bases align to TRBD2. The CDR3 extends over 17 amino acids. Unmatched junction bases numbered 14, after V lost 6 bases and J lost 4 bases. The germline CDR1 and CDR2 sequences are LGHDT and YNNKEL (reference sequence). This chain's CDR3 is CASRANSGAGVYNEQFF. The CDR3 DNA follows: TGTGCCAGCAGGGCAAATTCGGGAGCGGGGGTTTACAATGAGCAGTTCTTC.

In its sample, this clonotype was seen many times. The J gene is TRBJ1-2, the V gene TRBV20-1; 7 positions agree with TRBD1. Germline V gene sequence: CDR1 DFQATT, CDR2 SNEGSKA (reference sequence). Trimming removed 2 bases from V and 5 bases from J; junction bases left unmatched: 11. CDR3 size: 15 residues. As DNA, the CDR3 is TGCAGTGCTAGACACACCGGGACAGCACTTTATGGCTACACCTTC. This translates into CSARHTGTALYGYTF.

This clonotype was counted many times. The chain uses TRBV9 and TRBJ2-7; D not certain. V lost 3 bases and J lost 4, with 8 bases in between. The CDR3 spans 12 residues. Germline loops: CDR1 SGDLS, CDR2 YYNGEE. The CDR3 bases are TGTGCCAGCAGCGCAGACGGGTACGAGCAGTACTTC. Amino acid sequence: CASSADGYEQYF.

This clonotype was counted ten times or more. J is TRBJ2-7 and V is TRBV6-1; D not certain. Germline CDR1 and CDR2: MNHNS and SASEGT. The CDR3 loop spans 13 amino acids. Trimming took 6 bases from V and 3 from J, leaving 12 bases between them. CDR3 coding DNA: TGTGCCAGCAGGACCGACGGAAACTACGAGCAGTACTTC. Encoded protein: CASRTDGNYEQYF.

This clonotype has a count of ten or more. This sequence joins TRBV19 and TRBJ2-2; perhaps TRBD1 as D (5 bases). This CDR3 has 14 residues. V was pared by 4 bases and J by 8 bases, with 14 bases between. Per the germline V gene, CDR1 is LNHDA and CDR2 is SQIVND (reference sequence). The CDR3: CASSKGAYGGELFF. CDR3 DNA sequence: TGTGCCAGTAGTAAAGGGGCGTACGGTGGGGAGCTGTTTTTT.

This clonotype was picked up many times. The rearrangement joins TRBV27 to TRBJ2-1; 11 bases align to TRBD2. The CDR3 runs to 16 residues. J lost 7 bases, V lost 5 bases, and 10 bases had no gene match. CDR1 MNHEY and CDR2 SMNVEV come from the germline V gene (reference sequence). CDR3 bases: TGTGCCAGCAGTATCATAGCGGGAGGGAGCAGGAATGAGCAGTTCTTC. Translating it yields CASSIIAGGSRNEQFF.

In this sample, this clonotype turned up many times. The chain employs TRBV12-3 or TRBV12-4 and TRBJ2-1; 12 positions match TRBD1. This CDR3 region has 13 residues. Germline trimming cut 11 bases from V and 8 bases from J; bases unmatched to any gene: 7. The CDR3: CAGGDRGRHEQFF. The CDR3 bases are TGTGCCGGGGGGGACAGGGGGCGCCATGAGCAGTTCTTC.

This clonotype was seen a few times. A read error may produce the germline difference seen at one junction end. The V and J genes are TRBV3-1 and TRBJ2-5; D might be TRBD2 (6 bases). Germline V CDR1 and CDR2: LGHDT, YNNKEL (reference sequence). The CDR3 is made up of 14 amino acids. Written as DNA, the CDR3 is TGTGCCAACAGCCAAGGAGGGGCCTGGGAGACCCAGTACTTC. Translated: CANSQGGAWETQYF.

The chain carries TRBV10-3 and TRBJ2-1; 10 positions agree with TRBD1. Germline-derived CDR1 and CDR2 are ENHRY and SYGVKD. Trimming took 4 bases from V and 6 from J; bases not matched to a gene: 9. The CDR3 has 16 residues. This chain's CDR3 is CAISAPGTGDFNEQFF. For the CDR3, the DNA is TGTGCCATCAGTGCACCCGGGACAGGGGATTTCAATGAGCAGTTCTTC.

This clonotype has only a few counts. The chain carries TRBV5-1 and TRBJ2-7; 7 nucleotides match TRBD1. The CDR3 spans 16 residues. Per the germline V gene, CDR1 is SGHRS and CDR2 is YFSETQ. The trim removed 7 bases at V and 0 bases at J, leaving 13 bases unmatched. The CDR3 DNA reads TGCGCCAGCTGCAGAAAAGACAGGGTAAGCTCCTACGAGCAGTACTTC. This codes for CASCRKDRVSSYEQYF.

In this sample, this clonotype turned up many times. CDR3: CASGRTPDHEQYF. Here the CDR3 DNA reads TGTGCCAGCGGGAGGACCCCCGATCACGAGCAGTACTTC. This chain connects TRBV9 to TRBJ2-7, with D perhaps matching TRBD2 (6 bases). This CDR3 is built from 13 residues. V was shortened by 7 bases and J by 5 bases, with 16 bases between the two germline ends. From germline, CDR1 is SGDLS and CDR2 YYNGEE.

The sample holds many counts of this clonotype. The gene calls are TRBV5-1 and TRBJ2-1, with 7 bases that match TRBD1. J lost 1 base, V lost 2 bases, and 6 bases had no gene match. Germline CDR1 SGHRS, CDR2 YFSETQ. The CDR3 is 16 amino acids. The DNA of the CDR3 is TGCGCCAGCAGCTTAAAAGGGACAGAGTCCTACAATGAGCAGTTCTTC. This gives the protein CASSLKGTESYNEQFF.

This clonotype has a handful of counts. The V gene is TRBV6-2 or TRBV6-3, the J gene TRBJ2-3, with 9 bases fitting TRBD2. V lost 4 bases, J lost 2 bases, and 4 bases stayed unmatched. The CDR3 extends over 15 amino acids. Germline loops: CDR1 MNHEY, CDR2 SVGEGT. Written as DNA, the CDR3 is TGTGCCAGCAGTTTAGCGGGGGATTTCACAGATACGCAGTATTTT. It specifies CASSLAGDFTDTQYF.

The gene calls are TRBV5-1 and TRBJ2-7; 9 nucleotides line up with TRBD1. The CDR3 covers 15 residues. V shed 2 bases and J 7 bases; nucleotides not matched to a gene: 10. The germline V gene encodes CDR1 SGHRS and CDR2 YFSETQ. CDR3 sequence reads: CASSFPGTGQREQYF. CDR3 bases: TGCGCCAGCAGCTTTCCCGGGACAGGGCAAAGAGAGCAGTACTTC. The variable domain in full, completed from reference TRBV5-1 and TRBJ2-7, reads KAGVTQTPRYLIKTRGQQVTLSCSPISGHRSVSWYQQTPGQGLQFLFEYFSETQRNKGNFPGRFSGRQFSNSRSEMNVSTLELGDSALYLCASSFPGTGQREQYFGPGTRLTVT.

The rearrangement links TRBV7-9 to TRBJ2-5; D is possibly TRBD1 (7 bases). Germline V gene data show CDR1 as SEHNR and CDR2 as FQNEAQ (reference sequence). The CDR3 has 17 amino acids. V dropped 5 bases and J dropped 5 bases, with 24 bases sitting between them. CDR3 nucleotides: TGTGCCAGCAGCCGCTGGCTAGGACAGGCCCGGGGGGAGACCCAGTACTTC. This translates into CASSRWLGQARGETQYF.

This clonotype was seen many times. This chain links TRBV3-1 with TRBJ2-2; TRBD2 matches 9 bases. The CDR3 runs 17 residues. Germline lookup yields CDR1 LGHDT and CDR2 YNNKEL (reference sequence). Losses at the gene ends were 4 bases for V and 0 bases for J; bases not matched to a gene: 6. The CDR3 loop is CASSRFLAGPNTGELFF. CDR3 bases: TGTGCCAGCAGCCGATTTCTAGCGGGACCGAACACCGGGGAGCTGTTTTTT. The entire variable domain, with the rest obtained from reference TRBV3-1 and TRBJ2-2, is as follows: DTAVSQTPKYLVTQMGNDKSIKCEQNLGHDTMYWYKQDSKKFLKIMFSYNNKELIINETVPNRFSPKSPDKAHLNLHINSLELGDSAVYFCASSRFLAGPNTGELFFGEGSRLTVL.

This clonotype was seen at least ten times. This sequence joins TRBV5-1 and TRBJ2-1; 13 bases map to TRBD2. The length of the CDR3 is 17 residues. The J segment lost 5 bases and the V segment lost 5 bases, leaving 10 bases of the junction unmatched. CDR1 is SGHRS and CDR2 is YFSETQ in the germline V gene. The CDR3 protein is CASSSRTSGGPNNEQFF. The CDR3 nucleotides read TGCGCCAGCAGTTCTCGGACTAGCGGGGGCCCTAACAATGAGCAGTTCTTC.

The CDR3 DNA sequence: TGTGCCAGCAGTTTATTAGCGGGAGTCGGGGGCACAGATACGCAGTATTTT. This translates into CASSLLAGVGGTDTQYF. V is TRBV12-3 or TRBV12-4 and J is TRBJ2-3, with 9 bases identical to TRBD2. V lost 2 bases to trimming and J lost 1 base; unmatched junction nucleotides: 7. The CDR3 spans 17 residues.

This rearrangement joins TRBV2 to TRBJ2-3, with a tentative D call TRBD2 (5 bases). This CDR3 is built from 13 residues. V lost 8 bases to trimming and J lost 3 bases, with 12 bases between them. Germline loops: CDR1 SNHLY, CDR2 FYNNEI. CDR3 nucleotides: TGTGCCAGCGGTTTGGAGGCTACAGATACGCAGTATTTT. Its translation: CASGLEATDTQYF.

The chain couples TRBV7-9 to TRBJ2-7; 9 bases align to TRBD2. Per germline, CDR1 SEHNR and CDR2 FQNEAQ (reference sequence). The CDR3 consists of 16 residues. V dropped 5 bases and J dropped 1; count of bases not matched to a gene: 9. CDR3 coding DNA: TGTGCCAGCAGCCCCGGTACAAGCGGGGGGTCCTACGAGCAGTACTTC. This sequence encodes CASSPGTSGGSYEQYF.

The rearrangement links TRBV2 to TRBJ2-2; 12 bases map to TRBD1. Unmatched junction bases numbered 4, after V lost 6 bases and J lost 5 bases. CDR3 size: 15 residues. Germline CDR1 is SNHLY and CDR2 is FYNNEI. This CDR3 is CASRGTGGATGELFF. In nucleotides, the CDR3 is TGTGCCAGCAGAGGGACAGGGGGCGCGACCGGGGAGCTGTTTTTT.

The chain couples TRBV19 to TRBJ2-2; TRBD2 might be the D (5 bases). Germline V lookup: CDR1 LNHDA, CDR2 SQIVND (reference sequence). Trimming pared 4 bases from V and 4 bases from J, leaving 16 bases between. CDR3 size: 16 residues. CDR3 in DNA: TGTGCCAGTAGTAACGGAGGCGGGCAGCTCACCGGGGAGCTGTTTTTT. As protein: CASSNGGGQLTGELFF.

The V gene is TRBV3-1, the J gene TRBJ2-1; possibly TRBD1 or TRBD2 for D (5 bases each). This CDR3 is 16 amino acids long. The ends were cut back, 0 bases at V and 2 bases at J, with 11 bases in the middle. Per the germline V gene, CDR1 is LGHDT and CDR2 is YNNKEL (reference sequence). Written as DNA, the CDR3 is TGTGCCAGCAGCCAAGATGTGGTGGGGGCCTACAATGAGCAGTTCTTC. Translation gives CASSQDVVGAYNEQFF.

This chain joins TRBV6-1 and TRBJ2-7; TRBD1 might be the D (6 bases). The ends were cut back, 5 bases at V and 0 bases at J, with 14 bases in the middle. Germline V CDR1 and CDR2: MNHNS, SASEGT. The CDR3 is made up of 15 amino acids. The CDR3 loop reads CASSKGELGSYEQYF. CDR3 DNA sequence: TGTGCCAGCAGTAAGGGGGAGCTGGGCTCCTACGAGCAGTACTTC.